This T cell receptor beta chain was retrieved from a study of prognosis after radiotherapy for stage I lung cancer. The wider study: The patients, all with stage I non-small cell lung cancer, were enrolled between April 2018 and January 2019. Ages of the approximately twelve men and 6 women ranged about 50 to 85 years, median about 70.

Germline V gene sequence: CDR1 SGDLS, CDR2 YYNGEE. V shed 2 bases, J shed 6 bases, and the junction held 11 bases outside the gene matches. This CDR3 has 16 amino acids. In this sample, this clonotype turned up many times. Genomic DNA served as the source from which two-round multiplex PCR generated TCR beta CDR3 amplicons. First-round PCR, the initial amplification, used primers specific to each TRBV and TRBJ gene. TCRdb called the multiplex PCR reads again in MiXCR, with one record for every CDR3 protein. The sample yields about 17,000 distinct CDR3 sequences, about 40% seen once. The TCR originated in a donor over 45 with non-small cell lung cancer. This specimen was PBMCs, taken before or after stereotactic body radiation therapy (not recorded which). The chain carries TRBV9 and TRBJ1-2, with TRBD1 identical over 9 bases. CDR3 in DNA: TGTGCCAGCAGCGTCCGGGCCAGTGGGACAGGGAATGGCTACACCTTC. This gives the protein CASSVRASGTGNGYTF.